The entry that follows covers one T cell receptor (beta chain) sequence. Its antigen specificity is not known. Within one base of it there is no much larger clone, and no base qualities were kept. The CDR3 starts with the cysteine, ends with the phenylalanine, and has 17 residues. The kept DNA is CDR3 alone, 51 bases in frame from the first base. Relative to germline, V is 1 base shorter and J is 0 bases shorter, with 12 bases between their ends. For CDR1 and CDR2, the germline V gene (reference sequence) lists LNHDA and SQIVND. The donors were healthy, HIV-negative adults who had no recently reported acute infections or vaccinations. Only Caucasian adults living in Nashville, Tennessee, USA were represented among the donors. CD4+ T cells were enriched through magnetic negative selection, after which naive cells were positively selected on CD45RA and the remaining negative fraction served as the memory subset. Blood was collected by leukapheresis, and PBMCs were isolated by Ficoll-Histopaque density gradient centrifugation and then cryopreserved in liquid nitrogen vapor phase. Analytical flow cytometry was used to check the purity and quantity of each magnetically sorted T cell population. Genomic DNA was isolated from each sorted fraction and quantified by UV absorbance on a Nanodrop 2000c.

The data derive from a study of shared clonotypes between healthy human individuals (dated by TCRdb to 2018 to 2020). Concerning the study at large: The cohort included three men and a couple of women between 18 and 49 years of age. For each donor, CD4 naive and CD4 memory were each given three plates, CD8 naive was given two plates, and CD8 memory was given one plate. Blood TCR repertoires of roughly five healthy adults were deeply sequenced to estimate repertoire size and the extent of clonotype sharing between individuals. Libraries were prepared and TCR repertoires were sequenced by different laboratories using diverse techniques, in order to increase sequencing depth and limit assay-specific biases. Per donor, leukapheresis produced somewhere between about 0.94 and 8.9 billion PBMCs. The research as a whole found: Larger estimated clonotype richness was generally found for naive subsets than for memory subsets. Compared with non-shared clonotypes, the clonotypes found in all four sorted-subset donors had higher generation probabilities. The genetic and exposure-history diversity represented was limited by the small number of donors. Even with the large sequencing depth, rarefaction of the sorted-subset datasets indicated that sequencing was incomplete. Pairwise subsampling indicated that sequencing depth was expected to affect the degree of clonotype sharing among donors. Across four donors, about 5% of naive CD4, around 3.5% of naive CD8, roughly 2.2% of memory CD4, and under 0.45% of memory CD8 clonotypes were shared. Only blood was sampled, and tissue TCR repertoires likely differ from those in blood.

Using the deep immunoSEQ assay, TCR CDR3 regions were amplified from genomic DNA by multiplex PCR. Genomic DNA extracted from each cell subset was distributed evenly over all wells of several immunoSEQ 96-well plates, and each plate served as one replicate. Each replicate PCR for sorted subsets received about 210 ng genomic DNA, equal to tens of thousands of T cell genomes. The purified libraries were quantified using a Qubit 3.0 fluorometer, sized with a Bioanalyzer 2100, and then quantified again using the KAPA Library Quantification kit. Every immunoSEQ 96-well plate was sequenced on a dedicated single-read 150-cycle Illumina NextSeq 550 flow cell. The paper's data handling went like this. The immunoSEQ output contained only junctional sequences without quality scores, so filtering could not match that applied to full-length reads. To assign V/J genes and CDR3, sequences were annotated using PyIR, a Python wrapper for IgBLAST v1.9, with IMGT germline references. Reads were removed for weak V/J assignments (E-value above 1e-6), missing CDR3, stop codons, out-of-frame junctions, or ambiguous translated residues. V3J clonotypes were defined as sequences sharing the same inferred V gene, J gene, and CDR3 amino acid sequence. Percentage overlap between repertoires was calculated by dividing the number of shared unique clonotypes by the size of the smaller repertoire. Richness of each repertoire was evaluated using RTK rarefaction, the Chao1 estimator, and Recon v2.1 estimates of unobserved clonotypes. OLGA was used to compute generation probabilities for all TCRbeta clonotypes that the gDNA method yielded from a few donors. What TCRdb holds here is the immuneACCESS table cut down to in-frame rearrangements. Part of the clones is not present; checked against another copy, under half of the missing clones reflect an unresolved V gene, and the others are unexplained. That table gives V, J and clone size, and the DNA gave D and trimming. This sample holds hundreds of thousands of clones; about 97% were observed only once. The ten top clones hold roughly 0.05% of the sample.

This receptor chain uses TRBV19 and TRBJ1-4, with the D gene not clear enough to name. Source material: naive CD4+ T cells sorted from blood. The cell subset or site label corresponds to: CD45RA+ positively selected. The receptor's source is a woman in her twenties or thirties in good health. The nucleotide sequence is TGTGCCAGTAGTATAGGGGCATCTCCCGCAACTAATGAAAAACTGTTTTTT. Translated, it reads CASSIGASPATNEKLFF.